These 11 T cell receptor beta chains came from one sample sequenced in a study of shared clonotypes between healthy human individuals. Data came from immunoSEQ multiplex PCR; TCRdb stores just in-frame clones and leaves some out. The sample carries roughly 1,600,000 clones, 97% to 99% recorded once. The sample was naive CD4+ T cells sorted from blood. Subset defined: CD45RA+ positively selected. The receptors here all came from a man aged 30 to 39 in good health.

The V gene is TRBV27, the J gene TRBJ2-1; TRBD2 might be the D (5 bases). Trimming pared 6 bases from V and 9 bases from J, leaving 30 bases between. Germline V gives CDR1 MNHEY, CDR2 SMNVEV (reference sequence). The CDR3 is 18 amino acids. CDR3 amino acids: CASSQRRGRVNLPTEQFF. DNA of the CDR3: TGTGCCAGCAGCCAGCGGCGAGGGCGGGTGAACTTACCCACTGAGCAGTTCTTC.

V usage is TRBV10-1 and J usage is TRBJ2-2; 10 nucleotides line up with TRBD1. CDR1 is WNHNN, CDR2 SYGVQD, per germline (reference sequence). Unmatched junction bases numbered 4, after V lost 2 bases and J lost 7 bases. The CDR3 has 15 residues. The CDR3 here is CASSEGQGGIGELFF. CDR3 in DNA: TGCGCCAGCAGTGAGGGACAGGGGGGGATCGGGGAGCTGTTTTTT.

Written as DNA, the CDR3 is TGTGCCAGCAGTGAGGCTAGGGGCTACACCTTC. Translated: CASSEARGYTF. The J gene is TRBJ1-2, the V gene TRBV25-1; D ambiguous. Between the trimmed V and J ends, which lost 3 bases and 8 bases, there was a span of 7 bases. In germline, CDR1 is MGHDK, CDR2 SYGVNS. The CDR3 has 11 amino acids.

The V and J genes are TRBV6-6 and TRBJ2-7; 7 bases agree with TRBD1. V was pared by 6 bases and J by 2 bases, with 1 base of the junction left unmatched. CDR3 size: 12 residues. CDR1 and CDR2 (germline): MNHNY, SVGAGI (reference sequence). This CDR3 reads CASRQGPYEQYF. The CDR3 region has the DNA TGTGCCAGCAGACAGGGGCCCTACGAGCAGTACTTC.

This chain connects TRBV5-1 to TRBJ2-5; perhaps TRBD2 as D (6 bases). The V gene lost 4 bases and the J gene lost 4 bases, with 14 bases spanning the gap. The CDR3 spans 14 residues. The V gene's germline CDR1 is SGHRS and CDR2 YFSETQ. CDR3 amino acids: CASSPRGAPETQYF. CDR3 DNA: TGCGCCAGCAGCCCACGCGGGGCGCCAGAGACCCAGTACTTC.

The chain carries TRBV7-9 and TRBJ2-1; TRBD1 or TRBD2 may be the D gene (5 bases each). V shed 5 bases and J shed 5 bases, with 13 bases lying between them. The CDR3 runs 14 residues. Germline V gives CDR1 SEHNR, CDR2 FQNEAQ (reference sequence). CDR3 in amino acids: CASSPPGRDNEQFF. The CDR3 nucleotides are TGTGCCAGCAGCCCGCCGGGACGGGACAATGAGCAGTTCTTC. The whole variable domain, remainder taken from reference TRBV7-9 and TRBJ2-1, is DTGVSQNPRHKITKRGQNVTFRCDPISEHNRLYWYRQTLGQGPEFLTYFQNEAQLEKSRLLSDRFSAERPKGSFSTLEIQRTEQGDSAMYLCASSPPGRDNEQFFGPGTRLTVL.

The chain links TRBV6-5 to TRBJ2-1; the D gene is possibly TRBD2 (6 bases). Trimming shortened V by 2 bases and J by 5 bases, and 16 bases separated the two germline ends. The CDR3 covers 16 residues. CDR1 is MNHEY and CDR2 is SVGAGI in the germline V gene. The CDR3 coding sequence is TGTGCCAGCAGTTACAGTCGGGACTCCCTCAACAATGAGCAGTTCTTC. Protein: CASSYSRDSLNNEQFF.

The chain couples TRBV5-4 to TRBJ1-1; TRBD1 is a possible D gene (6 bases). In germline, CDR1 is SGHNT, CDR2 YYREEE (reference sequence). The V gene lost 4 bases and the J gene lost 3 bases, with 19 bases spanning the gap. The CDR3 loop spans 16 amino acids. The CDR3 DNA reads as TGTGCCAGCAGCCGATCTCACAGGGCTGAGGACACTGAAGCTTTCTTT. It specifies CASSRSHRAEDTEAFF.

V gene TRBV5-6 combines with J gene TRBJ2-7, with D possibly TRBD1 on 6 matching bases. The V and J ends lost 3 bases and 6 bases respectively, with 16 bases between them. The CDR3 has 14 amino acids. The V gene's germline CDR1 is SGHDT and CDR2 YYEEEE. CDR3 sequence: CASSSRTDLFEQYF. CDR3 DNA sequence: TGTGCCAGCAGCTCCCGGACAGACTTATTCGAGCAGTACTTC.

V gene TRBV25-1 combines with J gene TRBJ2-1; 7 positions match TRBD2. The CDR3 runs 13 residues. Germline-derived CDR1 and CDR2 are MGHDK and SYGVNS. J was trimmed by 9 bases and V by 5 bases; bases with no gene match: 7. In nucleotides, the CDR3 is TGTGCCAGCAGTCATGGCCCGGGAGGTGAGCAGTTCTTC. Translation: CASSHGPGGEQFF.

This clone has a handful of counts. The chain couples TRBV6-1 to TRBJ1-5; D gene ambiguous. Germline V lookup: CDR1 MNHNS, CDR2 SASEGT. Trimming took off 2 bases at V and 9 bases at J, with 14 bases between the two ends. The CDR3 extends over 14 amino acids. The CDR3 loop reads CASSESPAQVPQHF. In DNA form, the CDR3 reads TGTGCCAGCAGTGAAAGTCCGGCCCAAGTGCCCCAGCATTTT.